Sequencing of this TCR beta chain was carried out in a study of shared T cell receptors in the human thymus. TCRdb's copy holds only in-frame clones and misses some; the assay was immunoSEQ multiplex PCR. The table includes some 720,000 clones, roughly 90% detected once. Trimming removed 5 bases at V and 0 bases at J, with 14 bases between. CDR1 and CDR2 from the germline V gene are GTSNPN and SVGIG (reference sequence). The CDR3 runs 14 residues. These records were also assigned to another study, of human thymus T cells.

Sequences were obtained from thymocytes. This chain joins TRBV30 and TRBJ2-7; D might be TRBD2 (5 bases). The sequence was obtained from a boy younger than two with a congenital heart defect. CDR3 nucleotide sequence: TGTGCCTGGGCTCGGGGTGTGGCCTCCTACGAGCAGTACTTC. Amino acid sequence: CAWARGVASYEQYF.